These T cell receptor beta chains were read from a single sample in a study of cytomegalovirus exposure and HLA in healthy donors. Using immunoSEQ multiplex PCR, the repertoire was profiled, and TCRdb retains in-frame clones only, with some absent. The sample includes a few hundred thousand clones, around 85% of them seen just once. The sample consisted of PBMCs. These receptors all stem from a girl aged 2 to 9 in good health and CMV-seronegative. Each CDR3 is given with its conserved first and last residue. A D gene is named only where the DNA matches it firmly. Clone size, where shown, is once, few, many, or a class for clones that have expanded.

D gene	V gene	J gene	clone size	CDR3 DNA	CDR3 protein
TRBD2	TRBV5-1	TRBJ2-1	few	TGCGCCAGCAGCTCACCGACTAGCGGGGGGAATGAGCAGTTCTTC	CASSSPTSGGNEQFF
-	TRBV27	TRBJ1-1	few	TGTGCCAGCAGTTTATCGGTCGGCGGCTTGAACACTGAAGCTTTCTTT	CASSLSVGGLNTEAFF
TRBD1	TRBV5-8	TRBJ1-2	once	TGTGCCAGCAGCTGGGACAGGGGCCATGGCTACACCTTC	CASSWDRGHGYTF
-	TRBV13	TRBJ2-7	-	TGTGCCAGCAGCTTAGGGGCTGGAATTAGCTCCTACGAGCAGTACTTC	CASSLGAGISSYEQYF
TRBD2	TRBV7-9	TRBJ2-2	-	TGTGCCAGCAGCCCCTTCCGGGGGGACACCGGGGAGCTGTTTTTT	CASSPFRGDTGELFF
TRBD2	TRBV27	TRBJ2-3	-	TGTGCCAGCAGTTCATGGACTAGCGGGAGCACAGATACGCAGTATTTT	CASSSWTSGSTDTQYF
-	TRBV12-5	TRBJ2-1	-	TGTGCTAGTGGTTTGGGACTCAATGAGCAGTTCTTC	CASGLGLNEQFF
TRBD2	TRBV5-1	TRBJ2-7	-	TGCGCCAGCAGCTTGGGACCGATACGTACCGGGACTACGTCATACGAGCAGTACTTC	CASSLGPIRTGTTSYEQYF
TRBD1	TRBV5-6	TRBJ1-5	-	TGTGCCAGCAGCTTGGCCTCGACAGGGGATACGCAGCCCCAGCATTTT	CASSLASTGDTQPQHF
-	TRBV14	TRBJ1-1	few	TGTGCCAGCAGCCCTATTTTCACTGAAGCTTTCTTT	CASSPIFTEAFF
TRBD1	TRBV13	TRBJ1-1	-	TGTGCCAGCAGCTTAGCAGGGGGCGCGGGGATGAACACTGAAGCTTTCTTT	CASSLAGGAGMNTEAFF
TRBD2	TRBV7-9	TRBJ2-1	-	TGTGCCAGCAGCTTATCGGGGGGGGTTTACGAGCAGTTCTTC	CASSLSGGVYEQFF
TRBD1	TRBV7-6	TRBJ1-1	-	TGTGCCAGCAGCACGGGACAGTCGATGAACACTGAAGCTTTCTTT	CASSTGQSMNTEAFF
TRBD1	TRBV7-6	TRBJ2-2	-	TGTGCCAGCAGCTTGCCCGGGACAGAAGATTCACCTTCCAAGGCAGGGGAGCTGTTTTTT	CASSLPGTEDSPSKAGELFF
-	TRBV5-1	TRBJ1-2	-	TGCGCCAGCAGCTTGGTGGGACAAAACTATGGCTACACCTTC	CASSLVGQNYGYTF
TRBD2	TRBV19	TRBJ2-2	-	TGTGCCAGTAGTACCGGACTAGCGGGAGACACCGGGGAGCTGTTTTTT	CASSTGLAGDTGELFF
TRBD2	TRBV25-1	TRBJ2-1	-	TGTGCCAGCAGTAAAGCGGGAGTGGGGCTTGAGCAGTTCTTC	CASSKAGVGLEQFF
-	TRBV9	TRBJ2-7	once	TGTGCCAGCAGCGTAGGTGCGGGTCCCTACGAGCAGTACTTC	CASSVGAGPYEQYF
TRBD1	TRBV5-6	TRBJ2-2	-	TGTGCCAGCAGCACAGGGGGCGGATGGACCGGGGAGCTGTTTTTT	CASSTGGGWTGELFF
-	TRBV18	TRBJ2-7	-	TGTGCCAGCTCAATTCGGGCAGGGACCTACGAGCAGTACTTC	CASSIRAGTYEQYF
-	TRBV27	TRBJ1-1	-	TGTGCCAGCAGTCCCAACACGAACACTGAAGCTTTCTTT	CASSPNTNTEAFF
TRBD2	TRBV5-4	TRBJ2-5	-	TGTGCCAGTCAGCGGGGGGGAGAGACCCAGTACTTC	CASQRGGETQYF
TRBD2	TRBV5-4	TRBJ2-1	-	TGTGCCAGCAGCTCCCTTACTAGCGATGAGTACAATGAGCAGTTCTTC	CASSSLTSDEYNEQFF
TRBD2	TRBV2	TRBJ2-1	few	TGTGCCAGCAGTGACGGACTAGCGGGAGTCGGTAATGAGCAGTTCTTC	CASSDGLAGVGNEQFF
-	TRBV7-2	TRBJ1-2	few	TGTGCCAGCAGCTTAGCGGCAGGCCCCTTATTCGGGGACACCTTC	CASSLAAGPLFGDTF
TRBD2	TRBV6-1	TRBJ2-1	-	TGTGCCAGCAGAGAGGGACTACCCTCAGAGCAGTTCTTC	CASREGLPSEQFF
TRBD1	TRBV5-1	TRBJ1-2	-	TGCGCCAGCAGCTCATCACAGGGGAACTATGGCTACACCTTC	CASSSSQGNYGYTF
TRBD1	TRBV4-2	TRBJ1-4	-	TGTGCCAGCAGCCAAGCGCTTAGGACAGGGACTAATGAAAAACTGTTTTTT	CASSQALRTGTNEKLFF
-	TRBV19	TRBJ2-7	-	TGTGCCAGTAGTATTCGGGTCCTAGCGAATTCCTACGAGCAGTACTTC	CASSIRVLANSYEQYF
-	TRBV2	TRBJ1-2	-	TGTGCCAGCAGTGCCGACTATAATGGCTACACCTTC	CASSADYNGYTF
TRBD1	TRBV14	TRBJ1-1	-	TGTGCCAGCAGCGTCACAGGGGGAGGAGGAGAAGCTTTCTTT	CASSVTGGGGEAFF
TRBD1	TRBV5-4	TRBJ1-1	-	TGTGCCAGCAGCCCTCAGGGGGTCGGAACTGAAGCTTTCTTT	CASSPQGVGTEAFF
-	TRBV14	TRBJ1-2	-	TGTGCCAGCAGCCATCCAGTGTATGGCTACACCTTC	CASSHPVYGYTF
TRBD1	TRBV2	TRBJ1-3	-	TGTGCCAGCAGTGATGGAGGGGGCGCCTTTGGAAACACCATATATTTT	CASSDGGGAFGNTIYF
-	TRBV5-6	TRBJ2-5	-	TGTGCCAGCAGCGCCCCTGACAGAGAGACCCAGTACTTC	CASSAPDRETQYF
-	TRBV9	TRBJ2-1	-	TGTGCCAGCAGCGTAGCCGGGAAGTCATACAATGAGCAGTTCTTC	CASSVAGKSYNEQFF
-	TRBV4-1	TRBJ2-7	-	TGCGCCAGCAGCCAGCCCAGAAACAGAATCTACGAGCAGTACTTC	CASSQPRNRIYEQYF
TRBD1	TRBV28	TRBJ2-1	-	TGTGCCAGCAGCTCGGACAGGGTCTCCTACAATGAGCAGTTCTTC	CASSSDRVSYNEQFF
-	TRBV11-2	TRBJ2-3	few	TGTGCCAGCAGCTTAACGGAGGAACTACACACAGATACGCAGTATTTT	CASSLTEELHTDTQYF
-	TRBV5-6	TRBJ1-1	-	TGTGCCAGCAGCTTGTCGGGGAGGGGTGAAGCTTTCTTT	CASSLSGRGEAFF
-	TRBV5-5	TRBJ1-1	-	TGTGCCAGCAGCTTGGTCGACACTGAAGCTTTCTTT	CASSLVDTEAFF
-	TRBV5-6	TRBJ1-6	-	TGTGCCAGCAGCTTGGCGGGACTGTCACCCCTCCACTTT	CASSLAGLSPLHF
TRBD1	TRBV10-3	TRBJ1-1	-	TGTGCCATCAGGACAGGGCCAGACACTGAAGCTTTCTTT	CAIRTGPDTEAFF
TRBD1	TRBV7-9	TRBJ1-6	-	TGTGCCAGCAGCGACCGGGACAGGGTAAAAAATTCACCCCTCCACTTT	CASSDRDRVKNSPLHF
-	TRBV9	TRBJ2-4	-	TGTGCCAGCAGCGTAGAACAGGGAAACATTCAGTACTTC	CASSVEQGNIQYF
-	TRBV19	TRBJ2-1	-	TGTGCCAGTAGTATTACCGACTCCCCCTACAATGAGCAGTTCTTC	CASSITDSPYNEQFF
TRBD1	TRBV5-1	TRBJ1-5	-	TGCGCCAGCAGCTTGACAGGGGACAATCAGCCCCAGCATTTT	CASSLTGDNQPQHF
-	TRBV7-9	TRBJ2-7	-	TGTGCCAGCAGCCTGGACGGAGGGGCCTACGAGCAGTACTTC	CASSLDGGAYEQYF